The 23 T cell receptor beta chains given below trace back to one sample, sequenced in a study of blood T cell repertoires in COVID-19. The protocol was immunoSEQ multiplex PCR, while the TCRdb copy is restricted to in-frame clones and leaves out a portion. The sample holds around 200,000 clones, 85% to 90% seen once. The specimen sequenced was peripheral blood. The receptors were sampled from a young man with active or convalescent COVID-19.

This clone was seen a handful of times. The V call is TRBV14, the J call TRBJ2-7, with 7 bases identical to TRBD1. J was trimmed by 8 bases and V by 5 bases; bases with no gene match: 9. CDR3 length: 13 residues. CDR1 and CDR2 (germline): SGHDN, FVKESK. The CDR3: CASSIDRAGKQYF. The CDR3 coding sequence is TGTGCCAGCAGCATTGACAGGGCAGGCAAGCAGTACTTC. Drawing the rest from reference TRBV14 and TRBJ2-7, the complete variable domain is EAGVTQFPSHSVIEKGQTVTLRCDPISGHDNLYWYRRVMGKEIKFLLHFVKESKQDESGMPNNRFLAERTGGTYSTLKVQPAELEDSGVYFCASSIDRAGKQYFGPGTRLTVT.

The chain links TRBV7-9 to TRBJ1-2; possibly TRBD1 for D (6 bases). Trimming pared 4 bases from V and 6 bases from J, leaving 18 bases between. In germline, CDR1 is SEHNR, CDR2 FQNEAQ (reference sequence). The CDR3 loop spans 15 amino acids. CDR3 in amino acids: CASSSGQTPLDGYTF. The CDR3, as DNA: TGTGCCAGCAGCTCCGGACAGACTCCTCTGGATGGCTACACCTTC.

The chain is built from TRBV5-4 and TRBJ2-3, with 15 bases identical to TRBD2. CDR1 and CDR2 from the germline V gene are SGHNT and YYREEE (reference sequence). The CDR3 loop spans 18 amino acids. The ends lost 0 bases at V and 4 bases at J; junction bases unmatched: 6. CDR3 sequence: CASSLGTSGGASADTQYF. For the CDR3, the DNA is TGTGCCAGCAGCTTGGGGACTAGCGGGGGGGCCTCCGCAGATACGCAGTATTTT.

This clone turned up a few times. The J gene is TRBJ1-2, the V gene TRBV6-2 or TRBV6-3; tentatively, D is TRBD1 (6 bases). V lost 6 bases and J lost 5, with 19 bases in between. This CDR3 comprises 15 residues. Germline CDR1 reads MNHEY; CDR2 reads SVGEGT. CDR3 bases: TGTGCCAGCAGCTCCCACGGGGGGGCCTCTTATGGCTACACCTTC. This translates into CASSSHGGASYGYTF.

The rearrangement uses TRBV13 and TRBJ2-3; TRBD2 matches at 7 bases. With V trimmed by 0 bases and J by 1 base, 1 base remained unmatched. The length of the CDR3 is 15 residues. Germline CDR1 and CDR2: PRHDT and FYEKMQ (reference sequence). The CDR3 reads CASSLGLAGTDTQYF. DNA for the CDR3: TGTGCCAGCAGCTTAGGTCTAGCGGGCACAGATACGCAGTATTTT.

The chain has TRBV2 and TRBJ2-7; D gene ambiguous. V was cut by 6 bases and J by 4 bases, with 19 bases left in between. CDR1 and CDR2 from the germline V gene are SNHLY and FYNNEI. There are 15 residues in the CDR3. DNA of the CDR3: TGTGCCAGCAGGTCGACTTTCATAGAGGTATACGAGCAGTACTTC. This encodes CASRSTFIEVYEQYF.

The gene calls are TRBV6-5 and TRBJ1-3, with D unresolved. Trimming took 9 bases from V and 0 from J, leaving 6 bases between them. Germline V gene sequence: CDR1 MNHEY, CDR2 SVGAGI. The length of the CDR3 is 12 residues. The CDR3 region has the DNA TGTGCCAGTCACAACTCTGGAAACACCATATATTTT. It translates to CASHNSGNTIYF.

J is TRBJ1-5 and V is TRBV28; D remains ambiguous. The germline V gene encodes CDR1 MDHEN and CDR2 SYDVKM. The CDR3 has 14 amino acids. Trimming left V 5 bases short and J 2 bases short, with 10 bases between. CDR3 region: CASSSGSRNQPQHF. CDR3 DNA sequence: TGTGCCAGCAGTAGTGGTAGCCGCAATCAGCCCCAGCATTTT. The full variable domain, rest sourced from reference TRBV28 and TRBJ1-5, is DVKVTQSSRYLVKRTGEKVFLECVQDMDHENMFWYRQDPGLGLRLIYFSYDVKMKEKGDIPEGYSVSREKKERFSLILESASTNQTSMYLCASSSGSRNQPQHFGDGTRLSIL.

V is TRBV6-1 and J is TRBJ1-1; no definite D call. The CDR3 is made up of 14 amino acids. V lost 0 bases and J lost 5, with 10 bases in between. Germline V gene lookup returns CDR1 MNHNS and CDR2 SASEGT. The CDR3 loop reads CASSEAVVWTEAFF. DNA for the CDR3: TGTGCCAGCAGTGAAGCTGTAGTTTGGACTGAAGCTTTCTTT.

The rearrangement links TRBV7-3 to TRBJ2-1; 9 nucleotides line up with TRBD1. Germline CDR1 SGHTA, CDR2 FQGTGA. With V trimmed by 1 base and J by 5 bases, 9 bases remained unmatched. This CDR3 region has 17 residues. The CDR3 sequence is CASSLNGGTGSNNEQFF. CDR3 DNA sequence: TGTGCCAGCAGCTTAAATGGGGGGACAGGGTCAAACAATGAGCAGTTCTTC.

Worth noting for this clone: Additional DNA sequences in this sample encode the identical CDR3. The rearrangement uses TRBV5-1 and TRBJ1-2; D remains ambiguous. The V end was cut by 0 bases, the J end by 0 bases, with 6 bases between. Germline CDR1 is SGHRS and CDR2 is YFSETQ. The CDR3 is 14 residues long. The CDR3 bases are TGCGCCAGCAGCTTGGGAGGAACTAACTATGGCTACACCTTC. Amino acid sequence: CASSLGGTNYGYTF.

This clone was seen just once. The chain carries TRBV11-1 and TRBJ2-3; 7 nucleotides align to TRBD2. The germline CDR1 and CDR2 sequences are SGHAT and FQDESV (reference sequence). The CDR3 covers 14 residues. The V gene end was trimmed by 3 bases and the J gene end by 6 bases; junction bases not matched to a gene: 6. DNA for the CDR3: TGTGCCAGCAGCTTCGCGCGGGGAGGGGATACGCAGTATTTT. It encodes CASSFARGGDTQYF.

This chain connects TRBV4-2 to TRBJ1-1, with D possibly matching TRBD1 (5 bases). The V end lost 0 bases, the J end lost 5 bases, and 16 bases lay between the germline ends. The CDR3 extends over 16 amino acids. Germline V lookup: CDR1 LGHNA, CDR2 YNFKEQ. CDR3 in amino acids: CASSQEWWGGGTEAFF. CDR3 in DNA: TGTGCCAGCAGCCAAGAGTGGTGGGGGGGAGGTACTGAAGCTTTCTTT.

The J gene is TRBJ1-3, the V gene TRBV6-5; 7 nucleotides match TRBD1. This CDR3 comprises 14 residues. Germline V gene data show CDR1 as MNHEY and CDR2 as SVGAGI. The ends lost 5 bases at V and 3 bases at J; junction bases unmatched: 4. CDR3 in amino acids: CASSTTGSGNTIYF. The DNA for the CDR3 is TGTGCCAGCAGTACGACAGGGAGTGGAAACACCATATATTTT.

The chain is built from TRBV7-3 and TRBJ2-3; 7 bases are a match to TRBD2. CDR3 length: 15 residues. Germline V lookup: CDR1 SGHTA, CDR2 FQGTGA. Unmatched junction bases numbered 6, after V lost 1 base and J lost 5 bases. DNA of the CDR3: TGTGCCAGCAGCTTAAACGCGGGAGCCATAGATACGCAGTATTTT. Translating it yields CASSLNAGAIDTQYF.

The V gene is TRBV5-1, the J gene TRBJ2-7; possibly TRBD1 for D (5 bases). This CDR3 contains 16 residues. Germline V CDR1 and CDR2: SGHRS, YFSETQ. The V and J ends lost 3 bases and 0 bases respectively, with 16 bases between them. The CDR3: CASSSHEQASSYEQYF. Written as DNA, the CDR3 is TGCGCCAGCAGCTCACATGAACAGGCCTCCTCCTACGAGCAGTACTTC.

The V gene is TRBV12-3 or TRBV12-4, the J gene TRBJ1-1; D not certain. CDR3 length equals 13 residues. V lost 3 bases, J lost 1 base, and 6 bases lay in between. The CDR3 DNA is TGTGCCAGCAGTTTTTCGAGGAACACTGAAGCTTTCTTT. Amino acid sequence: CASSFSRNTEAFF.

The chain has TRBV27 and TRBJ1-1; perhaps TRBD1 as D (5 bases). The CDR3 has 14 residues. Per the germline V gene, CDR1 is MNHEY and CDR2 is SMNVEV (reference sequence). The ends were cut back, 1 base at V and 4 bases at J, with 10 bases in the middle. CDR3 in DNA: TGTGCCAGCAGTTTATTCCGGGGGAGCACTGAAGCTTTCTTT. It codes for CASSLFRGSTEAFF.

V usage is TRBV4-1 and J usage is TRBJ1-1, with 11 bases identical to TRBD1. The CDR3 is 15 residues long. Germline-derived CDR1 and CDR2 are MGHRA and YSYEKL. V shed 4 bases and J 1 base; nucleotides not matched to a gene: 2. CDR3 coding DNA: TGCGCCAGCAGCCCTGGACAGGGGGCGAACACTGAAGCTTTCTTT. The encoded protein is CASSPGQGANTEAFF.

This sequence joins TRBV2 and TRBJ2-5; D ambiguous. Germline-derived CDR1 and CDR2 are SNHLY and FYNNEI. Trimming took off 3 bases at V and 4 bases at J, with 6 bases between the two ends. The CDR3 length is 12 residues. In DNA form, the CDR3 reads TGTGCCAGCAGTGACGTGCGAGAGACCCAGTACTTC. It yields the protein CASSDVRETQYF. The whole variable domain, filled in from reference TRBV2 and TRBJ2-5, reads EPEVTQTPSHQVTQMGQEVILRCVPISNHLYFYWYRQILGQKVEFLVSFYNNEISEKSEIFDDQFSVERPDGSNFTLKIRSTKLEDSAMYFCASSDVRETQYFGPGTRLLVL.

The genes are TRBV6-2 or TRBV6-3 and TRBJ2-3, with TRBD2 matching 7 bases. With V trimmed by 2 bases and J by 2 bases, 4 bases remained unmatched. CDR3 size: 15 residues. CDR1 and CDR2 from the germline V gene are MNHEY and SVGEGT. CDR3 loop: CASSYLGRDTDTQYF. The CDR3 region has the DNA TGTGCCAGCAGTTACCTTGGGAGGGACACAGATACGCAGTATTTT.

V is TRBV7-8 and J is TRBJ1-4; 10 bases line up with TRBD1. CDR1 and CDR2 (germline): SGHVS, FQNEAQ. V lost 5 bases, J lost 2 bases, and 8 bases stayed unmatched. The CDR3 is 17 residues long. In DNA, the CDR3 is TGTGCCAGCAGCCCCGGGACAGGGGATGGGACTAATGAAAAACTGTTTTTT. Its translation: CASSPGTGDGTNEKLFF.

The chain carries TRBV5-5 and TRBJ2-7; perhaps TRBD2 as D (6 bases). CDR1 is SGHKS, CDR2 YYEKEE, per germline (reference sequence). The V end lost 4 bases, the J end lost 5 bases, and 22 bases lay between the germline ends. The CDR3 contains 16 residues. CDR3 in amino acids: CASSRIISGGVHEQYF. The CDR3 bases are TGTGCCAGCAGCCGAATAATTTCCGGCGGGGTCCACGAGCAGTACTTC.